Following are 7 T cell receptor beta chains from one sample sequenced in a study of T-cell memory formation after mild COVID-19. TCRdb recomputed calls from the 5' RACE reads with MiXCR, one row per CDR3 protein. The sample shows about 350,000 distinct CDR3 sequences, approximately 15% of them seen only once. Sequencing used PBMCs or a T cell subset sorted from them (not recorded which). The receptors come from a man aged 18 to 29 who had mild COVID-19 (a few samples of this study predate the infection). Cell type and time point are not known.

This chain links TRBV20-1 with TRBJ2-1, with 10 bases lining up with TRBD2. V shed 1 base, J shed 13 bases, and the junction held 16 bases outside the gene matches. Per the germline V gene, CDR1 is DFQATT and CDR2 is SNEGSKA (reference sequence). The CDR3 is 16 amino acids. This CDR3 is CSARVEAGGLPTFQFF. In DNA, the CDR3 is TGCAGTGCTAGAGTCGAAGCGGGGGGGCTACCCACCTTCCAGTTCTTC.

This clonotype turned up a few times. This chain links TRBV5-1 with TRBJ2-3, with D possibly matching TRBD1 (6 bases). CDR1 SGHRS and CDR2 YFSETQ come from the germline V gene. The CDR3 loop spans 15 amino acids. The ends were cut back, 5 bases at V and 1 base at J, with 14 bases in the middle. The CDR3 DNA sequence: TGCGCCAGCAGTCAGGGGATGTGGGGCACAGATACGCAGTATTTT. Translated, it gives CASSQGMWGTDTQYF.

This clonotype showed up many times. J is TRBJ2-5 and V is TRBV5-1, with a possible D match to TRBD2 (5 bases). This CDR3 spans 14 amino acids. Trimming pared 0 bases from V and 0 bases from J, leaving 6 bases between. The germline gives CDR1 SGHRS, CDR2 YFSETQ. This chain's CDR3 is CASSLETNQETQYF. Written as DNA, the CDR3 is TGCGCCAGCAGCTTGGAGACTAACCAAGAGACCCAGTACTTC.

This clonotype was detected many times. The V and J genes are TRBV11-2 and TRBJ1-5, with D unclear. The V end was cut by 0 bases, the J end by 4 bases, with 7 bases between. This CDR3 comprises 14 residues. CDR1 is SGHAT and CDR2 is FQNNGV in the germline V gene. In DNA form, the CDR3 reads TGTGCCAGCAGCTTAGATGGCGGGAATCAGCCCCAGCATTTT. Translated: CASSLDGGNQPQHF. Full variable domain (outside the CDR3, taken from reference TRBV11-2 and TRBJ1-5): EAGVAQSPRYKIIEKRQSVAFWCNPISGHATLYWYQQILGQGPKLLIQFQNNGVVDDSQLPKDRFSAERLKGVDSTLKIQPAKLEDSAVYLCASSLDGGNQPQHFGDGTRLSIL.

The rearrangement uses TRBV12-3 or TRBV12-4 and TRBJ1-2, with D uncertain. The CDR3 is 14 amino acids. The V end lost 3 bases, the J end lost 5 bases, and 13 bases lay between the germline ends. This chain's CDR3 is CASSFSPNYYGYTF. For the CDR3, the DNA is TGTGCCAGCAGTTTCAGCCCTAACTATTATGGCTACACCTTC.

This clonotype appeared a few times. In DNA form, the CDR3 reads TGCAGCGTAATGGGAACACTGGACCCACCGAACACCGGGGAGCTGTTTTTT. Translated: CSVMGTLDPPNTGELFF. This chain links TRBV29-1 with TRBJ2-2, with D hard to call. This CDR3 is 17 amino acids long. V was clipped by 6 bases and J by 0 bases, with 20 bases between them. Germline V gives CDR1 SQVTM, CDR2 ANQGSEA.

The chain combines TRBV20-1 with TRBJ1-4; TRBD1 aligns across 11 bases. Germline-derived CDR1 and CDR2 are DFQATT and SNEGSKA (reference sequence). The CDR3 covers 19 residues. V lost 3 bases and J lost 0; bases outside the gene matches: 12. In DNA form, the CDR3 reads TGCAGTGCTAGGAGCTTGGGGGACAGGGGGAAAGCAACTAATGAAAAACTGTTTTTT. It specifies CSARSLGDRGKATNEKLFF.